This T cell receptor beta chain was found in a study of human T cells and chemical hapten exposure. For the study at large: The study patch tested 0.01% DPC on the upper back and read results at 6 days. Study-wide findings and caveats: Counts of TCRs above 1 in 1000 frequency stayed unchanged with DPC sensitization.

This clonotype was seen at least ten times. The antigen is undetermined. Noted time point: patch test 3, about 24 weeks after DPC sensitization. The treatment here: therapeutic diphenylcyclopropenone sensitization with weekly scalp DPC. Deletions cut 2 bases from V and 7 bases from J, with 12 bases between. The CDR3 runs to 14 residues. CDR1 is MGHRA and CDR2 is YSYEKL in the germline V gene. Using its own MiXCR run on the RACE reads, TCRdb lists one record per CDR3 protein. The sample has more than 70,000 distinct CDR3 sequences; under 13% are singletons. The receptor's source is a woman under 40 with alopecia areata. Some clones in this sample may be carry-over from other donors' samples. This material consisted of whole blood, taken in connection with sensitization to the hapten diphenylcyclopropenone (DPC). This chain uses TRBV4-1 with TRBJ1-3; TRBD1 is a possible D gene (6 bases). The CDR3 protein is CASSQQGQKNTIYF. CDR3 sequence (DNA): TGCGCCAGCAGCCAACAAGGACAGAAGAACACCATATATTTT.